A selection of T cell receptor beta chains follows, all from one sample in a study of OX40 agonist ivuxolimab in advanced cancers. The assay was immunoSEQ multiplex PCR, and TCRdb's table has in-frame clones only and misses some. The sample has tens of thousands of clones, about 90% seen once. The sample was CD4+ or CD8+ T cells sorted from blood, taken in a trial of the OX40 agonist ivuxolimab. The source of these receptors is an adult with an advanced solid tumor such as melanoma, head and neck, liver or kidney cancer. The CDR3 runs from the conserved cysteine through the conserved F or W. A D gene is named only where the DNA matches it firmly. Size values are once, few and many counts, or a class for expanded clones, and some rows have none.

j_call v_call d_call clone_size cdr3_aa cdr3_nt
TRBJ1-2 TRBV7-9 - - CASSLELYYGYTF TGTGCCAGCAGCTTAGAACTGTACTATGGCTACACCTTC
TRBJ2-7 TRBV4-1 TRBD2 - CASSHLAGESYEQYF TGCGCCAGCAGCCACCTAGCGGGAGAGTCCTACGAGCAGTACTTC
TRBJ2-7 TRBV19 - - CASSIVPGSKEQYF TGTGCCAGTAGTATAGTACCAGGTTCGAAGGAGCAGTACTTC
TRBJ2-7 TRBV9 - - CASSATGTSYEQYF TGTGCCAGCAGCGCCACAGGGACTTCCTACGAGCAGTACTTC
TRBJ2-5 TRBV27 TRBD1 - CASRTLPGQGETQYF TGTGCCAGCAGGACTCTCCCGGGACAGGGTGAGACCCAGTACTTC
TRBJ2-3 TRBV29-1 - - CSVSRAIDTQYF TGCAGCGTTAGCCGGGCTATAGATACGCAGTATTTT
TRBJ1-1 TRBV27 - - CASSSLGRGTEAFF TGTGCCAGCAGTTCCTTGGGCCGGGGGACTGAAGCTTTCTTT
TRBJ2-7 TRBV28 TRBD1 - CASTAYTGTAYEQYF TGTGCCAGCACCGCCTATACCGGGACAGCCTACGAGCAGTACTTC
TRBJ1-5 TRBV6-6 - - CASSYSGQLSNQPQHF TGTGCCAGCAGTTACTCGGGGCAATTAAGCAATCAGCCCCAGCATTTT
TRBJ1-5 TRBV18 TRBD1 - CASSQGAGSNQPQHF TGTGCCAGCTCACAGGGGGCTGGCAGCAATCAGCCCCAGCATTTT
TRBJ2-3 TRBV28 - - CASSLGGGSGDTQYF TGTGCCAGCAGTTTAGGAGGGGGTAGTGGGGATACGCAGTATTTT
TRBJ1-5 TRBV7-8 - - CASSLQRGRDNQPQHF TGTGCCAGCAGCTTACAGCGGGGACGTGACAATCAGCCCCAGCATTTT
TRBJ2-2 TRBV7-7 - - CASSSGTENTGELFF TGTGCTAGCAGCTCCGGGACGGAGAACACCGGGGAGCTGTTTTTT
TRBJ1-2 TRBV19 - - CASSSTGNYGYTF TGTGCCAGTAGTTCAACAGGGAACTATGGCTACACCTTC
TRBJ2-1 TRBV19 - - CASSIISGGSYNEQFF TGTGCCAGTAGTATTATATCTGGTGGCTCCTACAATGAGCAGTTCTTC
TRBJ2-7 TRBV18 - - CASSTLSQGYYEQYF TGTGCCAGCTCAACTCTATCACAGGGCTACTACGAGCAGTACTTC
TRBJ1-1 TRBV2 - - CASSEAWGVGAFF TGTGCCAGCAGTGAAGCGTGGGGAGTCGGAGCTTTCTTT
TRBJ2-6 TRBV4-3 - - CASSQTFNSGANVLTF TGCGCCAGCAGCCAGACTTTCAACTCTGGGGCCAACGTCCTGACTTTC
TRBJ2-1 TRBV10-1 - - CASSEFRGAYNEQFF TGCGCCAGCAGTGAGTTTCGAGGGGCCTACAATGAGCAGTTCTTC
TRBJ2-3 TRBV7-2 TRBD2 once CASSLGTSGRPPLTDTQYF TGTGCCAGCAGCTTAGGGACTAGCGGGAGGCCGCCCCTCACAGATACGCAGTATTTT
TRBJ1-5 TRBV4-3 - - CASSQDHPVAPRPQHF TGCGCCAGCAGCCAAGATCATCCGGTAGCCCCGAGGCCCCAGCATTTT
TRBJ2-3 TRBV7-8 TRBD2 - CASSFTSGSGIDTQYF TGTGCCAGCAGCTTTACTAGCGGGAGTGGTATAGATACGCAGTATTTT
TRBJ2-7 TRBV7-3 TRBD1 - CARDRGYEQYF TGTGCCAGGGACAGGGGCTACGAGCAGTACTTC
TRBJ2-1 TRBV30 - - CAWSVSIYNEQFF TGTGCCTGGAGTGTAAGCATCTACAATGAGCAGTTCTTC
TRBJ2-2 TRBV4-3 TRBD1 - CASSQSRTGGTGELFF TGCGCCAGCAGCCAGTCCCGGACAGGAGGTACCGGGGAGCTGTTTTTT
TRBJ2-7 TRBV19 - - CASSDSSIYEQYF TGTGCCAGTAGTGACAGCTCAATCTACGAGCAGTACTTC
TRBJ2-7 TRBV5-4 TRBD1 - CASSYPGQGYEQYF TGTGCCAGCAGCTATCCGGGACAGGGCTACGAGCAGTACTTC
TRBJ1-2 TRBV28 - few CASSFHGTTYGYTF TGTGCCAGCAGTTTTCACGGGACGACCTATGGCTACACCTTC
TRBJ2-3 TRBV29-1 - - CSVHTDTQYF TGCAGCGTCCACACAGATACGCAGTATTTT
TRBJ2-7 TRBV4-3 TRBD2 - CASSQGSGNSYEQYF TGCGCCAGCAGCCAAGGTAGCGGGAACTCCTACGAGCAGTACTTC
TRBJ1-4 TRBV19 - - CASMVSGVGANEKLFF TGTGCCAGTATGGTTTCGGGAGTGGGGGCTAATGAAAAACTGTTTTTT
TRBJ1-1 TRBV5-6 - - CASSYRVSPTEAFF TGTGCCAGCAGCTACCGGGTCTCGCCCACTGAAGCTTTCTTT
TRBJ2-3 TRBV7-2 TRBD2 once CASSLHRGGFSTDTQYF TGTGCCAGCAGCTTACACCGGGGGGGGTTTAGCACAGATACGCAGTATTTT
TRBJ2-7 TRBV28 - - CAIGSSAYEQYF TGTGCCATTGGCAGCAGCGCCTACGAGCAGTACTTC
TRBJ2-3 TRBV28 - - CASSLWASSTDTQYF TGTGCCAGCAGTTTATGGGCGTCTAGCACAGATACGCAGTATTTT
TRBJ2-1 TRBV29-1 - - CSVPRGGEQFF TGCAGCGTCCCAAGGGGGGGCGAGCAGTTCTTC
TRBJ2-1 TRBV19 TRBD2 - CASSNAGTSGSGRYNEQFF TGTGCCAGTAGTAATGCCGGGACTAGCGGGTCAGGACGGTACAATGAGCAGTTCTTC
TRBJ1-5 TRBV19 TRBD1 - CASSMGQFYQPQHF TGTGCCAGTAGTATGGGACAGTTCTATCAGCCCCAGCATTTT
TRBJ2-7 TRBV27 - - CASSFQGSSYEQYF TGTGCCAGCAGTTTCCAGGGATCTTCCTACGAGCAGTACTTC